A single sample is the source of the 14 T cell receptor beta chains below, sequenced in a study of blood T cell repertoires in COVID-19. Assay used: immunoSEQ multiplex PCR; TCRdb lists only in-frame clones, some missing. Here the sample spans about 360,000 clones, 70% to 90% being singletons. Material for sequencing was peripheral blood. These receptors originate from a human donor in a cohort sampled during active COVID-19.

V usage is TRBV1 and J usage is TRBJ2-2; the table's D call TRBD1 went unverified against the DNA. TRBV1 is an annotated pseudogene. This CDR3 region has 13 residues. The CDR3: CTSSHRVTGELFF. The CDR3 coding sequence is TGCACCAGCAGCCACAGGGTCACCGGGGAGCTGTTTTTT.

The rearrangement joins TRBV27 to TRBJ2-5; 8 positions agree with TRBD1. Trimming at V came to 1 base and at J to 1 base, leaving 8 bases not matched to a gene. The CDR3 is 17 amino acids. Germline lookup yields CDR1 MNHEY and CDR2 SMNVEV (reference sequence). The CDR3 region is CASSLLSGGPVQETQYF. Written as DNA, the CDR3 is TGTGCCAGCAGTTTATTATCAGGGGGCCCCGTCCAAGAGACCCAGTACTTC.

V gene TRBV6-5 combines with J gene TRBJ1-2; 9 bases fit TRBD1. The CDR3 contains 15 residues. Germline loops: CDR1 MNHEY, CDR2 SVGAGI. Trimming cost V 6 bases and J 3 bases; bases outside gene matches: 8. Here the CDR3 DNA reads TGTGCCAGCAGAGACCGGGACAGGGAAGACTATGGCTACACCTTC. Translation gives CASRDRDREDYGYTF.

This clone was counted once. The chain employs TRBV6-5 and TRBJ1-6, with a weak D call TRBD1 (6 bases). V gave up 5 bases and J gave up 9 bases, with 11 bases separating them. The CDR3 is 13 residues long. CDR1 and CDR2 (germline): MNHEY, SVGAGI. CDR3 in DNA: TGTGCCAGCAGTAGGGAGGGGGGTTCACCCCTCCACTTT. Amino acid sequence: CASSREGGSPLHF.

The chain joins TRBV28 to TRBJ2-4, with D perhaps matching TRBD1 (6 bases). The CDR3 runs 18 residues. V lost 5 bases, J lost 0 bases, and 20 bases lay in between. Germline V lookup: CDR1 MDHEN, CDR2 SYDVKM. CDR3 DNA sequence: TGTGCCAGCAGTCCTGGACAGTTCCTCTATCTAGCCAAAAACATTCAGTACTTC. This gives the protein CASSPGQFLYLAKNIQYF.

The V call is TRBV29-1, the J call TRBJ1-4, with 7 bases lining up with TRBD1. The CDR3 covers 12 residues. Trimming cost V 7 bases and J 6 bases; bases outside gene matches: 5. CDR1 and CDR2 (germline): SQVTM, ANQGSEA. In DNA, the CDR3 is TGCAGCGCGCGGCAGGGGGATGAAAAACTGTTTTTT. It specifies CSARQGDEKLFF.

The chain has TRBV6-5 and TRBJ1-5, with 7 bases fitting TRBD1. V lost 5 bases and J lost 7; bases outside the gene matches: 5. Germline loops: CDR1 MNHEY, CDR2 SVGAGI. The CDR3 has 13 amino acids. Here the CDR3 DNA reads TGTGCCAGCAGTCACAGGGGTGAACAGCCCCAGCATTTT. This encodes CASSHRGEQPQHF.

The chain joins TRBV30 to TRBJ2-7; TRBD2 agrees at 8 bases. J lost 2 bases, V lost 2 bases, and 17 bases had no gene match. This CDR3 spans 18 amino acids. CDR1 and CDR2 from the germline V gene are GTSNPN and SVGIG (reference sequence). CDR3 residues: CAWSHSAWRSGGAYEQYF. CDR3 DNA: TGTGCCTGGAGTCACTCTGCTTGGAGAAGCGGGGGCGCCTACGAGCAGTACTTC.

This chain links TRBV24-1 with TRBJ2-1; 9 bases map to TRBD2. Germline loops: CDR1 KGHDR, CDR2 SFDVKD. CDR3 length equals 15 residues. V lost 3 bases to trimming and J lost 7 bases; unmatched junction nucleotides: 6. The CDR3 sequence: CATSDIAGVENEQFF. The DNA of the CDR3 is TGTGCCACCAGTGATATAGCGGGAGTAGAGAATGAGCAGTTCTTC.

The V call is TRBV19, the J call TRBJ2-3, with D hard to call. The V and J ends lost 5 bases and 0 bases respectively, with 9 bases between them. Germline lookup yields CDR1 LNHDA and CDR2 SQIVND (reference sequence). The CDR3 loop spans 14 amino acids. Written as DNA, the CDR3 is TGTGCCAGTAGTGAGGAGACTAGCACAGATACGCAGTATTTT. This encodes CASSEETSTDTQYF. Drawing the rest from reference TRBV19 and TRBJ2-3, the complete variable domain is DGGITQSPKYLFRKEGQNVTLSCEQNLNHDAMYWYRQDPGQGLRLIYYSQIVNDFQKGDIAEGYSVSREKKESFPLTVTSAQKNPTAFYLCASSEETSTDTQYFGPGTRLTVL.

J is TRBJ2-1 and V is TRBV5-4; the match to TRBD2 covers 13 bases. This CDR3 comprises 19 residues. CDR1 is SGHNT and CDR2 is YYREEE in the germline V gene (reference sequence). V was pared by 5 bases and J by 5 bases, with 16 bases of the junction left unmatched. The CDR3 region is CASRRGTSGMGGGDNEQFF. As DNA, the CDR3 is TGTGCCAGCAGACGCGGGACTAGCGGGATGGGAGGAGGGGACAATGAGCAGTTCTTC.

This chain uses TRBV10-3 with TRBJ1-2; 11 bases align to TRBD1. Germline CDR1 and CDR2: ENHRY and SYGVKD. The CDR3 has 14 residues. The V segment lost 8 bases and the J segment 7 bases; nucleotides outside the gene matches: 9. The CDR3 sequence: CAILEKGQGAGYTF. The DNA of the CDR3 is TGTGCCATCTTAGAAAAAGGACAGGGGGCTGGCTACACCTTC.

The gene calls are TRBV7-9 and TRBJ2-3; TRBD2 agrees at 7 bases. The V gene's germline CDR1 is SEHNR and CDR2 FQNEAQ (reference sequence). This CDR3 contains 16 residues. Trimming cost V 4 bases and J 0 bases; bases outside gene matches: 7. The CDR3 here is CASSSVLATSTDTQYF. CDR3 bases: TGTGCCAGCAGCTCAGTACTAGCGACTAGCACAGATACGCAGTATTTT. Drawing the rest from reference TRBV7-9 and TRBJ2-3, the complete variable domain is DTGVSQNPRHKITKRGQNVTFRCDPISEHNRLYWYRQTLGQGPEFLTYFQNEAQLEKSRLLSDRFSAERPKGSFSTLEIQRTEQGDSAMYLCASSSVLATSTDTQYFGPGTRLTVL.

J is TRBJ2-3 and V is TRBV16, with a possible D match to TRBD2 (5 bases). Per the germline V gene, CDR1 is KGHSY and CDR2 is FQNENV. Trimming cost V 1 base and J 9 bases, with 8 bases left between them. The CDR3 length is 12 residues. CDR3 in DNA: TGTGCCAGCAGCCAATTTACGGGAACGCAGTATTTT. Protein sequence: CASSQFTGTQYF. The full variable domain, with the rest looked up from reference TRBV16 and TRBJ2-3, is GEEVAQTPKHLVRGEGQKAKLYCAPIKGHSYVFWYQQVLKNEFKFLISFQNENVFDETGMPKERFSAKCLPNSPCSLEIQATKLEDSAVYFCASSQFTGTQYFGPGTRLTVL.